The 32 T cell receptor beta chains presented below share a single source sample, sequenced in a study of blood T cell repertoires in COVID-19. Repertoires were generated with immunoSEQ multiplex PCR, while TCRdb's copy carries only in-frame clones and drops some. Found here are about 99,000 clones, approximately 87% of them singletons; the top ten hold more than 14%. The source material was peripheral blood. These TCRs come from a middle-aged man with acute or convalescent COVID-19.

This clone was seen once. The gene calls are TRBV10-3 and TRBJ2-7, with a tentative D call TRBD1 (6 bases). The ends were cut back, 2 bases at V and 2 bases at J, with 13 bases in the middle. The CDR3 is 15 amino acids. Per the germline V gene, CDR1 is ENHRY and CDR2 is SYGVKD. CDR3 DNA sequence: TGTGCCATCAGTGAGCCAGCAGGGGTCACCTACGAGCAGTACTTC. Translated: CAISEPAGVTYEQYF.

V and J are TRBV11-2 and TRBJ2-7, with TRBD1 identical over 10 bases. The CDR3 has 14 residues. With 3 bases clipped from V and 4 bases from J, the junction kept 3 bases outside the gene matches. CDR1 and CDR2 from the germline V gene are SGHAT and FQNNGV. In DNA form, the CDR3 reads TGTGCCAGCAGCTTGGGGACAGGGGAATACGAGCAGTACTTC. Protein: CASSLGTGEYEQYF.

This clone was detected only once. The J gene is TRBJ1-3, the V gene TRBV7-9; D remains ambiguous. The CDR3 length is 15 residues. The V gene lost 1 base and the J gene lost 2 bases, with 9 bases spanning the gap. Germline V gene lookup returns CDR1 SEHNR and CDR2 FQNEAQ (reference sequence). The CDR3 bases are TGTGCCAGCAGCTTAGAAACAAATCCTGGAAACACCATATATTTT. Its protein is CASSLETNPGNTIYF.

This chain connects TRBV3-1 (or the pseudogene TRBV3-2) to TRBJ2-2; D gene uncertain. The germline gives CDR1 LGHDT, CDR2 YNNKEL (reference sequence). V was clipped by 4 bases and J by 3 bases, with 3 bases between them. This CDR3 spans 12 amino acids. In DNA form, the CDR3 reads TGTGCCAGCAGCCCGTACACCGGGGAGCTGTTTTTT. It is translated as CASSPYTGELFF.

The sample holds one count of this clone. The V gene is TRBV7-2, the J gene TRBJ1-6, with D possibly matching TRBD1 (6 bases). CDR1 and CDR2 from the germline V gene are SGHTA and FQGNSA. The V gene lost 7 bases and the J gene lost 11 bases, with 15 bases spanning the gap. The CDR3 sequence is 13 residues long. The DNA of the CDR3 is TGTGCCAGCACCAATAGGGGGATGGCACCCCTCCACTTT. Amino acids: CASTNRGMAPLHF.

The rearrangement uses TRBV27 and TRBJ2-7; 7 bases match TRBD1. The CDR3 consists of 14 residues. In germline, CDR1 is MNHEY, CDR2 SMNVEV (reference sequence). The V segment lost 10 bases and the J segment 0 bases; nucleotides outside the gene matches: 9. CDR3 in amino acids: CATKRQGDSYEQYF. CDR3 sequence (DNA): TGTGCCACCAAACGTCAGGGGGACTCCTACGAGCAGTACTTC.

The chain combines TRBV24-1 with TRBJ2-1, with D unresolved. CDR1 is KGHDR, CDR2 SFDVKD, per germline. The V end lost 0 bases, the J end lost 8 bases, and 4 bases lay between the germline ends. This CDR3 contains 12 residues. CDR3 sequence: CATSDLFDEQFF. CDR3 coding DNA: TGTGCCACCAGTGATTTGTTCGATGAGCAGTTCTTC.

The rearrangement joins TRBV5-1 to TRBJ2-1; 13 nucleotides line up with TRBD2. This CDR3 region has 15 residues. From germline, CDR1 is SGHRS and CDR2 YFSETQ. With 0 bases clipped from V and 10 bases from J, the junction kept 4 bases outside the gene matches. CDR3 sequence reads: CASSLVTSGRDEQFF. The CDR3 DNA follows: TGCGCCAGCAGCTTGGTTACTAGCGGGAGGGACGAGCAGTTCTTC.

V and J are TRBV28 and TRBJ1-2, with a weak D call TRBD1 (5 bases). Trimming took off 10 bases at V and 4 bases at J, with 10 bases between the two ends. The CDR3 runs 11 residues. CDR1 and CDR2 (germline): MDHEN, SYDVKM. CDR3 DNA sequence: TGTGCCACACAGGCGATCTATGGCTACACCTTC. Its translation: CATQAIYGYTF.

The chain's CDR3 is CASSRQRQNEQFF. CDR3 sequence (DNA): TGTGCCAGCAGCCGCCAGCGGCAAAATGAGCAGTTCTTC. This rearrangement joins TRBV14 to TRBJ2-1; TRBD2 might be the D (5 bases). V lost 4 bases to trimming and J lost 7 bases, with 11 bases between them. CDR1 and CDR2 from the germline V gene are SGHDN and FVKESK. The CDR3 contains 13 residues.

This chain joins TRBV2 and TRBJ1-2; 7 bases align to TRBD1. This CDR3 is built from 16 residues. Germline V gene lookup returns CDR1 SNHLY and CDR2 FYNNEI. The J segment lost 6 bases and the V segment lost 3 bases, leaving 13 bases of the junction unmatched. The CDR3 DNA reads as TGTGCCAGCAGTGATTATAGGGGGCAGGGGGAGGATGGCTACACCTTC. It encodes CASSDYRGQGEDGYTF.

The chain couples TRBV6-5 to TRBJ1-3, with 7 positions matching TRBD1. With V trimmed by 6 bases and J by 1 base, 3 bases remained unmatched. CDR1 is MNHEY and CDR2 is SVGAGI in the germline V gene. There are 14 residues in the CDR3. The CDR3 protein is CASSRQGSGNTIYF. The CDR3 DNA reads TGTGCCAGCAGCCGACAGGGATCTGGAAACACCATATATTTT.

V is TRBV4-1 and J is TRBJ2-7, with 9 bases lining up with TRBD2. Unmatched junction bases numbered 5, after V lost 1 base and J lost 4 bases. CDR3 size: 15 residues. Germline V gene lookup returns CDR1 MGHRA and CDR2 YSYEKL. CDR3 nucleotide sequence: TGCGCCAGCAGCCAAGGAGCGGGAGGTTCGTACGAGCAGTACTTC. Translation: CASSQGAGGSYEQYF.

The rearrangement uses TRBV28 and TRBJ2-7, with D possibly matching TRBD2 (5 bases). The V end lost 8 bases, the J end lost 7 bases, and 15 bases lay between the germline ends. The CDR3 length is 12 residues. CDR1 MDHEN and CDR2 SYDVKM come from the germline V gene. The CDR3 reads CASVDTRWEQYF. The CDR3 DNA is TGTGCCAGCGTTGACACTAGATGGGAGCAGTACTTC.

This clone was seen once. The chain links TRBV28 to TRBJ1-2, with a possible D match to TRBD1 (6 bases). The V gene lost 1 base and the J gene lost 4 bases, with 10 bases spanning the gap. The V gene's germline CDR1 is MDHEN and CDR2 SYDVKM. The CDR3 runs to 14 residues. The CDR3 protein is CASSLLQGRYGYTF. The CDR3 DNA follows: TGTGCCAGCAGTTTATTACAGGGTCGCTATGGCTACACCTTC.

CDR3 in DNA: TGTGCCAGCACCCCGGGCGGGAGGAGCGAGCAGTACTTC. Its translation: CASTPGGRSEQYF. The chain has TRBV5-6 and TRBJ2-7, with 8 bases that match TRBD2. Germline values: CDR1 SGHDT, CDR2 YYEEEE. There are 13 residues in the CDR3. V lost 6 bases and J lost 6; bases outside the gene matches: 8.

The chain combines TRBV6-2 or TRBV6-3 with TRBJ2-2; the D gene is possibly TRBD1 (5 bases). Trimming stripped 6 bases from V and 4 bases from J, with 9 bases between. Germline V gene sequence: CDR1 MNHEY, CDR2 SVGEGT. The CDR3 covers 13 residues. CDR3 in DNA: TGTGCCAGCAGCAGACAGATCACCGGGGAGCTGTTTTTT. Translating gives CASSRQITGELFF.

This clone was detected only once. The chain recombines TRBV5-1 with TRBJ2-1; TRBD2 matches 8 bases. Germline V CDR1 and CDR2: SGHRS, YFSETQ. This CDR3 has 14 amino acids. Unmatched junction bases numbered 3, after V lost 0 bases and J lost 7 bases. The CDR3 loop is CASSLALAENEQFF. In nucleotides, the CDR3 is TGCGCCAGCAGCTTGGCACTAGCGGAAAATGAGCAGTTCTTC. Variable domain in full (rest from reference TRBV5-1 and TRBJ2-1): KAGVTQTPRYLIKTRGQQVTLSCSPISGHRSVSWYQQTPGQGLQFLFEYFSETQRNKGNFPGRFSGRQFSNSRSEMNVSTLELGDSALYLCASSLALAENEQFFGPGTRLTVL.

The chain joins TRBV5-1 to TRBJ2-1; the match to TRBD2 covers 7 bases. Germline V gene data show CDR1 as SGHRS and CDR2 as YFSETQ. V lost 3 bases to trimming and J lost 9 bases; unmatched junction nucleotides: 15. The CDR3 length is 16 residues. The CDR3, as DNA: TGCGCCAGCAGCTGGACCCCTAGCGGTAGAAGCGCTGAGCAGTTCTTC. Its protein product is CASSWTPSGRSAEQFF.

This rearrangement joins TRBV7-8 to TRBJ2-5; D is perhaps TRBD2 (6 bases). The CDR3 runs 14 residues. Germline lookup yields CDR1 SGHVS and CDR2 FQNEAQ. CDR3 protein: CASSAGRNKETQYF. The DNA of the CDR3 is TGTGCAAGCTCCGCGGGACGGAACAAAGAGACCCAGTACTTC.

The table lists this clone with a count of one. Here the CDR3 reads CASSISSGRVTGELFF. CDR3 bases: TGTGCCAGTAGTATCTCTAGCGGGAGGGTTACCGGGGAGCTGTTTTTT. V gene TRBV19 combines with J gene TRBJ2-2; 12 nucleotides align to TRBD2. The CDR3 length is 16 residues. V shed 3 bases and J 5 bases; nucleotides not matched to a gene: 4. Germline loops: CDR1 LNHDA, CDR2 SQIVND (reference sequence).

The V call is TRBV19, the J call TRBJ2-1; TRBD1 aligns across 9 bases. Germline CDR1 LNHDA, CDR2 SQIVND (reference sequence). The CDR3 runs 15 residues. Trimming at V came to 3 bases and at J to 8 bases, leaving 8 bases not matched to a gene. CDR3 loop: CASSIGTGFSHEQFF. The CDR3 bases are TGTGCCAGTAGTATTGGGACAGGGTTCAGCCATGAGCAGTTCTTC.

The gene calls are TRBV24-1 and TRBJ1-5; D is unresolved. Germline V gene sequence: CDR1 KGHDR, CDR2 SFDVKD. Trimming left V 4 bases short and J 12 bases short, with 15 bases between. The CDR3 loop spans 13 amino acids. CDR3 region: CATSDSRERLQHF. The DNA of the CDR3 is TGTGCCACCAGTGACTCCCGGGAGAGGCTCCAGCATTTT.

DNA for the CDR3: TGCAGTGCTAGTCCGGGACAGGGAGGCACTGAAGCTTTCTTT. It is translated as CSASPGQGGTEAFF. The chain carries TRBV20-1 and TRBJ1-1; TRBD1 matches 9 bases. CDR3 length equals 14 residues. V shed 3 bases and J 4 bases; nucleotides not matched to a gene: 6. The germline gives CDR1 DFQATT, CDR2 SNEGSKA (reference sequence).

This sequence joins TRBV6-6 and TRBJ1-5; 7 bases are a match to TRBD1. Per germline, CDR1 MNHNY and CDR2 SVGAGI (reference sequence). V trimming: 3 bases; J trimming: 3 bases; junction bases outside the gene matches: 8. CDR3 length: 16 amino acids. The CDR3 here is CASSYYSGQFNQPQHF. The CDR3 DNA sequence: TGTGCCAGCAGTTATTACTCGGGACAGTTCAATCAGCCCCAGCATTTT.

J is TRBJ2-2 and V is TRBV4-1; TRBD2 matches at 8 bases. Germline CDR1 reads MGHRA; CDR2 reads YSYEKL. This CDR3 is 17 amino acids long. J lost 0 bases, V lost 3 bases, and 6 bases had no gene match. The CDR3 is CASSHGGGRANTGELFF. The CDR3 bases are TGCGCCAGCAGCCACGGGGGGGGCAGGGCGAACACCGGGGAGCTGTTTTTT.

The chain is built from TRBV29-1 and TRBJ2-7; D possibly corresponds to TRBD2 (6 bases). V was shortened by 6 bases and J by 2 bases, with 17 bases between the two germline ends. There are 14 residues in the CDR3. CDR1 and CDR2 (germline): SQVTM, ANQGSEA. In DNA, the CDR3 is TGCAGCGTGAAGGTTCAGGGAGGTGCCTACGAGCAGTACTTC. It codes for CSVKVQGGAYEQYF.

This chain joins TRBV13 and TRBJ1-5; 8 positions match TRBD1. The CDR3 totals 17 residues. With V trimmed by 1 base and J by 2 bases, 7 bases remained unmatched. Germline V gene lookup returns CDR1 PRHDT and CDR2 FYEKMQ (reference sequence). The CDR3 DNA follows: TGTGCCAGCAGCTTAGCCAGGGGGCAGCCAGGCAATCAGCCCCAGCATTTT. Protein: CASSLARGQPGNQPQHF.

The rearrangement uses TRBV30 and TRBJ1-4; 8 nucleotides agree with TRBD1. Germline V gene data show CDR1 as GTSNPN and CDR2 as SVGIG (reference sequence). The CDR3 consists of 15 residues. Germline trimming cut 3 bases from V and 0 bases from J; bases unmatched to any gene: 3. CDR3 nucleotides: TGTGCCTGGAGGGACAGGGAAGCAACTAATGAAAAACTGTTTTTT. It encodes CAWRDREATNEKLFF.

The V call is TRBV7-2, the J call TRBJ2-3; 7 bases align to TRBD2. CDR1 is SGHTA and CDR2 is FQGNSA in the germline V gene. Germline trimming cut 6 bases from V and 4 bases from J; bases unmatched to any gene: 10. The CDR3 runs 15 residues. The CDR3 DNA reads TGTGCCAGCAGGCAGACTAGCATAGGAGCAGATACGCAGTATTTT. Its translation is CASRQTSIGADTQYF.

The V call is TRBV10-3, the J call TRBJ2-2; D is perhaps TRBD1 (5 bases). CDR3 length: 14 amino acids. V shed 4 bases and J shed 0 bases, with 6 bases lying between them. Germline V lookup: CDR1 ENHRY, CDR2 SYGVKD. CDR3 sequence reads: CAISGQSNTGELFF. CDR3 nucleotides: TGTGCCATCAGTGGACAGTCGAACACCGGGGAGCTGTTTTTT.

The CDR3 DNA sequence: TGTGCCAGCAGCTTAGAACAGGGGGGCTACGAGCAGTACTTC. It encodes CASSLEQGGYEQYF. This chain connects TRBV7-8 to TRBJ2-7; 8 bases line up with TRBD1. CDR3 length equals 14 residues. Trimming took 1 base from V and 3 from J; bases not matched to a gene: 2. Germline V gene sequence: CDR1 SGHVS, CDR2 FQNEAQ. Variable domain in full (rest from reference TRBV7-8 and TRBJ2-7): GAGVSQSPRYKVAKRGQDVALRCDPISGHVSLFWYQQALGQGPEFLTYFQNEAQLDKSGLPSDRFFAERPEGSVSTLKIQRTQQEDSAVYLCASSLEQGGYEQYFGPGTRLTVT.